The 16 T cell receptor beta chains reported below all come from one sample, sequenced in a study of blood T cell repertoires in COVID-19. Clones were sequenced by immunoSEQ multiplex PCR, and TCRdb holds only the in-frame ones, with some missing. The sample holds approximately 170,000 clones, about 85% seen once. The material sequenced was peripheral blood. The receptors come from a man older than 75 with COVID-19, enrolled during active disease.

The chain combines TRBV5-6 with TRBJ2-7, with 7 nucleotides matching TRBD1. CDR1 is SGHDT and CDR2 is YYEEEE in the germline V gene. This CDR3 is 16 amino acids long. Unmatched junction bases numbered 10, after V lost 2 bases and J lost 2 bases. CDR3 region: CASSFVPGQRTYEQYF. The CDR3 coding sequence is TGTGCCAGCAGCTTTGTCCCGGGACAGAGAACCTACGAGCAGTACTTC.

CDR3: CASSQEGGAGGFNQPQHF. CDR3 DNA: TGTGCCAGCAGCCAAGAAGGAGGGGCAGGGGGATTCAATCAGCCCCAGCATTTT. The chain recombines TRBV4-2 with TRBJ1-5; 7 bases map to TRBD1. V trimming: 0 bases; J trimming: 3 bases; junction bases outside the gene matches: 11. The CDR3 contains 18 residues. Germline V gene data show CDR1 as LGHNA and CDR2 as YNFKEQ.

J is TRBJ1-4 and V is TRBV3-1 (or the pseudogene TRBV3-2); unclear D gene. The CDR3 has 15 amino acids. Trimming left V 4 bases short and J 6 bases short, with 15 bases between. Germline CDR1 reads LGHDT; CDR2 reads YNNKEL (reference sequence). CDR3 loop: CASSPSQIGYEKLFF. The CDR3 DNA is TGTGCCAGCAGCCCGTCCCAGATCGGGTATGAAAAACTGTTTTTT.

This clone was detected a few times. One junction end does not reproduce the germline sequence, and a read error may be involved. The genes are TRBV27 and TRBJ1-6; possibly TRBD1 for D (6 bases). CDR1 and CDR2 from the germline V gene are MNHEY and SMNVEV (reference sequence). The CDR3 extends over 17 amino acids. DNA for the CDR3: TGTGCCAGCAGTCTATCGTTCGACAGGCCTTATAATTCACCCCTCCACTTT. As protein: CASSLSFDRPYNSPLHF.

This clone is a singleton in its sample. Other nucleotide sequences from this sample produce the same CDR3. This rearrangement joins TRBV2 to TRBJ2-5, with a weak D call TRBD2 (6 bases). Germline V lookup: CDR1 SNHLY, CDR2 FYNNEI. Deletions cut 6 bases from V and 2 bases from J, with 10 bases between. The CDR3 is made up of 13 amino acids. DNA of the CDR3: TGTGCCAGCAGGGAGGGCCTTCAAGAGACCCAGTACTTC. Its translation is CASREGLQETQYF. Full variable domain (missing parts from reference TRBV2 and TRBJ2-5): EPEVTQTPSHQVTQMGQEVILRCVPISNHLYFYWYRQILGQKVEFLVSFYNNEISEKSEIFDDQFSVERPDGSNFTLKIRSTKLEDSAMYFCASREGLQETQYFGPGTRLLVL.

The V call is TRBV3-1 (or the pseudogene TRBV3-2), the J call TRBJ2-7; D gene uncertain. This CDR3 has 15 amino acids. The V and J ends lost 2 bases and 0 bases respectively, with 11 bases between them. CDR1 is LGHDT and CDR2 is YNNKEL in the germline V gene (reference sequence). The CDR3, as DNA: TGTGCCAGCAGCCAAACAGTAGATTCCTCCTACGAGCAGTACTTC. Translated: CASSQTVDSSYEQYF.

The sample holds one count of this clone. The chain uses TRBV3-1 (or the pseudogene TRBV3-2) and TRBJ2-7, with 14 positions matching TRBD2. Germline values: CDR1 LGHDT, CDR2 YNNKEL (reference sequence). With V trimmed by 4 bases and J by 0 bases, 11 bases remained unmatched. This CDR3 comprises 19 residues. The CDR3 loop reads CASSLARGLAGARSYEQYF. The CDR3 DNA sequence: TGTGCCAGCAGCCTCGCCCGGGGACTAGCGGGGGCCCGCTCCTACGAGCAGTACTTC.

V gene TRBV5-1 combines with J gene TRBJ1-4, with 10 nucleotides matching TRBD1. V was pared by 4 bases and J by 4 bases, with 7 bases of the junction left unmatched. Germline V gene lookup returns CDR1 SGHRS and CDR2 YFSETQ. The CDR3 spans 16 residues. In DNA, the CDR3 is TGCGCCAGCAGCAAAAGACAGGGGGCTGGTAATGAAAAACTGTTTTTT. This sequence encodes CASSKRQGAGNEKLFF. The full variable domain, with the rest looked up from reference TRBV5-1 and TRBJ1-4, is KAGVTQTPRYLIKTRGQQVTLSCSPISGHRSVSWYQQTPGQGLQFLFEYFSETQRNKGNFPGRFSGRQFSNSRSEMNVSTLELGDSALYLCASSKRQGAGNEKLFFGSGTQLSVL.

This clone appeared a few times. The rearrangement links TRBV7-3 to TRBJ1-4, with 11 bases fitting TRBD1. This CDR3 is 15 amino acids long. Germline V gene lookup returns CDR1 SGHTA and CDR2 FQGTGA. Germline trimming cut 3 bases from V and 10 bases from J; bases unmatched to any gene: 7. In nucleotides, the CDR3 is TGTGCCAGCAGCTTCGGACAGGGGGCCTTGGGAAAACTGTTTTTT. The encoded protein is CASSFGQGALGKLFF. The full variable domain, with the rest looked up from reference TRBV7-3 and TRBJ1-4, is GAGVSQTPSNKVTEKGKYVELRCDPISGHTALYWYRQSLGQGPEFLIYFQGTGAADDSGLPNDRFFAVRPEGSVSTLKIQRTERGDSAVYLCASSFGQGALGKLFFGSGTQLSVL.

This rearrangement joins TRBV7-3 to TRBJ2-1, with 8 bases that match TRBD1. CDR3 size: 15 residues. Losses at the gene ends were 4 bases for V and 7 bases for J; bases not matched to a gene: 9. Germline CDR1 reads SGHTA; CDR2 reads FQGTGA. For the CDR3, the DNA is TGTGCCAGCAGCTCCCGGACAGGGAAAGTAAATGAGCAGTTCTTC. This codes for CASSSRTGKVNEQFF.

The chain uses TRBV7-2 and TRBJ2-6; the match to TRBD1 covers 8 bases. The trim removed 4 bases at V and 0 bases at J, leaving 2 bases unmatched. The germline V gene has CDR1 SGHTA and CDR2 FQGNSA. CDR3 length: 16 residues. CDR3 nucleotides: TGTGCCAGCAGCTCGACAGGGGTCTCTGGGGCCAACGTCCTGACTTTC. Translating it yields CASSSTGVSGANVLTF.

The rearrangement uses TRBV2 and TRBJ1-2; D remains ambiguous. CDR3 length: 16 amino acids. Germline CDR1 and CDR2: SNHLY and FYNNEI. V shed 2 bases and J shed 3 bases, with 16 bases lying between them. CDR3 DNA: TGTGCCAGCAGTGAACAAGGACTCTCAAGGGACTATGGCTACACCTTC. Translated: CASSEQGLSRDYGYTF.

This clone was found once. The chain links TRBV4-3 to TRBJ1-4; unclear D gene. The germline V and J ends were trimmed by 1 base and 2 bases, with 8 bases remaining between them. This CDR3 has 15 amino acids. CDR1 and CDR2 from the germline V gene are LGHNA and YSLEER. CDR3 nucleotides: TGCGCCAGCAGCCAAGGGAAGCGGACTAATGAAAAACTGTTTTTT. Translating gives CASSQGKRTNEKLFF.

In this sample, this clone turned up once. The chain combines TRBV5-1 with TRBJ2-7, with TRBD1 matching 12 bases. Per germline, CDR1 SGHRS and CDR2 YFSETQ. The CDR3 has 14 amino acids. With 3 bases clipped from V and 6 bases from J, the junction kept 4 bases outside the gene matches. CDR3: CASSWGTGGFEQYF. The CDR3, as DNA: TGCGCCAGCAGCTGGGGGACAGGGGGCTTCGAGCAGTACTTC.

CDR3 nucleotide sequence: TGTGCCAGCAGAGCGGTTCCCAGCACAGATACGCAGTATTTT. Residues: CASRAVPSTDTQYF. The chain employs TRBV9 and TRBJ2-3, with a weak D call TRBD2 (5 bases). Looked up from germline, CDR1 is SGDLS and CDR2 is YYNGEE. Trimming removed 5 bases at V and 0 bases at J, with 10 bases between. CDR3 size: 14 residues.

The chain is built from TRBV19 and TRBJ2-3, with D maybe TRBD2 (6 bases). V gave up 1 base and J gave up 0 bases, with 20 bases separating them. The CDR3 is 19 amino acids. Germline CDR1 reads LNHDA; CDR2 reads SQIVND (reference sequence). The CDR3 spells CASSIVGDGGGGSTDTQYF. The DNA for the CDR3 is TGTGCCAGTAGTATAGTTGGAGACGGGGGAGGAGGGAGCACAGATACGCAGTATTTT.